This TCR beta chain was retrieved from a study of PD-1 blockade in classical Hodgkin lymphoma. Only in-frame clones appear in the TCRdb table, and some are missing; sequencing was by immunoSEQ multiplex PCR. The sample lists some 10,000 clones; 60% to 85% were seen once. Broader study findings: CD4+ TCR diversity, unlike CD8+, rose significantly by C4D1. Reported findings placed baseline TCR diversity lower in newly diagnosed patients (compared with healthy donors).

V was pared by 0 bases and J by 6 bases, with 16 bases between. The CDR3 loop spans 15 amino acids. The germline CDR1 and CDR2 sequences are SGDLS and YYNGEE. In regard to this clone: What it recognizes is unknown.

Each and every patient relapsed after autologous stem cell transplantation, and patients got differing brentuximab vedotin exposure. The best responses consisted of complete response, partial response or progressive disease. Sequenced here: peripheral blood mononuclear cells (PBMCs), sampled at baseline. The V call is TRBV9, the J call TRBJ2-7; a possible D gene is TRBD1 (6 bases). The sequence came from a human donor with classical Hodgkin lymphoma. CDR3 sequence reads: CASSVVQGPYAEQYF. The CDR3 nucleotides read TGTGCCAGCAGCGTAGTTCAGGGGCCATACGCCGAGCAGTACTTC.